Listed below are T cell receptor beta chains from one sample, sequenced in a study of T cell responses to AZD1222 COVID-19 vaccine. The data were produced by immunoSEQ multiplex PCR, yet TCRdb's version contains in-frame clones alone and is incomplete. Of 99,000 or so clones in the sample, roughly 91% were seen once. The source material was peripheral blood, sampled on day 0 of AZD1222 vaccination. The receptors shown here come from an adult in good health. CDR3s include the opening cysteine and the closing phenylalanine or tryptophan. A D gene is named only where the DNA matches it firmly. A clone size is listed for some rows: how often the clone was seen (once, few, many), or a class if it is expanded.

CDR3 length	J gene	V gene	clone size	D gene	CDR3 DNA	CDR3 protein
20	TRBJ2-3	TRBV12-5	NA	NA	TGTGCTAGTGGTGCGGGAAAAGGGGTTAGCGGTAGGTTCAGGACAGATACGCAGTATTTT	CASGAGKGVSGRFRTDTQYF
12	TRBJ1-2	TRBV19	NA	TRBD1	TGTGCCAGTAGACCGACAGGGGAAGGCTACACCTTC	CASRPTGEGYTF
14	TRBJ2-7	TRBV2	NA	TRBD2	TGTGCCAGCAGGACGAGCGGGAGAGCAGGCGAGCAGTACTTC	CASRTSGRAGEQYF
14	TRBJ2-3	TRBV5-1	NA	TRBD2	TGCGCCAGCAGCTGGCAAACTAGCGAAGATACGCAGTATTTT	CASSWQTSEDTQYF
14	TRBJ2-7	TRBV6-5	NA	TRBD1	TGTGCCAGCAGTTACCGGGACAGAAACTACGAGCAGTACTTC	CASSYRDRNYEQYF
15	TRBJ1-3	TRBV18	NA	NA	TGTGCCAGCTCACCAACGGATGACTCTGGAAACACCATATATTTT	CASSPTDDSGNTIYF
14	TRBJ2-5	TRBV24-1	NA	NA	TGTGCCACCAGTGACACCACACTGCCAGAGACCCAGTACTTC	CATSDTTLPETQYF
16	TRBJ1-2	TRBV19	once	TRBD1	TGTGCCAGTAGTAAAATTGCCGGGACAGCTAACTATGGCTACACCTTC	CASSKIAGTANYGYTF
15	TRBJ1-1	TRBV19	once	NA	TGTGCCAGTAGTATTTTGGCAGGGAGGGACACTGAAGCTTTCTTT	CASSILAGRDTEAFF
15	TRBJ2-1	TRBV28	NA	NA	TGTGCCAGCAGTTTGGTGGGGAGCTCCTACAATGAGCAGTTCTTC	CASSLVGSSYNEQFF
16	TRBJ2-7	TRBV19	few	TRBD2	TGTGCCAGTAGTCTCACCGGGACTAGCGGTTCCTACGAGCAGTACTTC	CASSLTGTSGSYEQYF
15	TRBJ2-3	TRBV5-1	NA	NA	TGCGCCAGCAGATCACAGGGTATCACGGAAGATACGCAGTATTTT	CASRSQGITEDTQYF
20	TRBJ2-7	TRBV24-1	NA	TRBD2	TGTGCCACCAGTGCCACAGGGACTAGCGGGACCAGACAAAAAGCCTACGAGCAGTACTTC	CATSATGTSGTRQKAYEQYF
15	TRBJ2-3	TRBV3-1/TRBV3-2	NA	TRBD2	TGTGCCAGCAGCCAGAGCGGGGCCGGGACAGATACGCAGTATTTT	CASSQSGAGTDTQYF
16	TRBJ2-2	TRBV30	few	TRBD2	TGTGCCTGGAGTGTACGGGGGGACCTGAACACCGGGGAGCTGTTTTTT	CAWSVRGDLNTGELFF
14	TRBJ2-7	TRBV9	NA	NA	TGTGCCAGCAGCGTAGCGGAGGGGTGGTACGAGCAGTACTTC	CASSVAEGWYEQYF
13	TRBJ1-5	TRBV3-1/TRBV3-2	NA	NA	TGTGCCAGCAGCCGGAGGAGAGGTCAGCCCCAGCATTTT	CASSRRRGQPQHF
16	TRBJ1-5	TRBV19	NA	NA	TGTGCCAGCTCAACGATGGGGGGAGGAATCAATCAGCCCCAGCATTTT	CASSTMGGGINQPQHF
14	TRBJ2-6	TRBV25-1	NA	NA	TGTGCCAGCAGTGAGGCGACCTGGGCCAACGTCCTGACTTTC	CASSEATWANVLTF